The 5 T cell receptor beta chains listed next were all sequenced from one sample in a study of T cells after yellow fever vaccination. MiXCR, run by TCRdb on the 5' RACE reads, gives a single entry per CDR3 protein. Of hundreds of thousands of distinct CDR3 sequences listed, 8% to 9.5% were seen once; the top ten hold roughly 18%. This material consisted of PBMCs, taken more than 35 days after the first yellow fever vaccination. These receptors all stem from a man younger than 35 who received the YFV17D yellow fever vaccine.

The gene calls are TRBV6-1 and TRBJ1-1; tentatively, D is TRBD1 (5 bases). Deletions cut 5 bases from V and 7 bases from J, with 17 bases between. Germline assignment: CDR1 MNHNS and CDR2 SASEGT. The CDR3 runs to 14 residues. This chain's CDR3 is CASSPRGGGSEAFF. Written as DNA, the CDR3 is TGTGCCAGCAGTCCTCGGGGGGGGGGTAGTGAAGCTTTCTTT.

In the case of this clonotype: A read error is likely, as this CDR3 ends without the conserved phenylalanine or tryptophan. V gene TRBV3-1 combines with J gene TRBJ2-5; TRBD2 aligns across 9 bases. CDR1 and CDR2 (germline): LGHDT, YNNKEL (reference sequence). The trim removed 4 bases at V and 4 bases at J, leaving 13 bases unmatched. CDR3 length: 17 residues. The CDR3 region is CASSPEGMAGGRETQYS. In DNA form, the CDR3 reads TGTGCCAGCAGCCCCGAAGGCATGGCGGGGGGGCGAGAGACCCAGTACTCC.

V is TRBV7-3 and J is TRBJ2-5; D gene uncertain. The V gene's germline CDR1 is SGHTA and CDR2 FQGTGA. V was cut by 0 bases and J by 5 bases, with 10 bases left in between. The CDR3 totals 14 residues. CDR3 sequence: CASSLTSETETQYF. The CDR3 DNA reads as TGTGCCAGCAGCTTAACCAGCGAGACGGAGACCCAGTACTTC.

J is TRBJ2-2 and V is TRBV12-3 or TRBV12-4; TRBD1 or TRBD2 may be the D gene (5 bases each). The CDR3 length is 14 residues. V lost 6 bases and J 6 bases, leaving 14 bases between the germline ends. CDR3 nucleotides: TGTGCCAGCAGCCGGGGCAGGCGGTCCGGGGAGCTGTTTTTT. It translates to CASSRGRRSGELFF.

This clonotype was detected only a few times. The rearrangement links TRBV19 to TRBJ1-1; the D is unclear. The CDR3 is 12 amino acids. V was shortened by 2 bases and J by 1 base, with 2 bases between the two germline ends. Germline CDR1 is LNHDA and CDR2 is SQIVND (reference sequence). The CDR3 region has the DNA TGTGCCAGTAGTATAACGAACACTGAAGCTTTCTTT. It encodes CASSITNTEAFF. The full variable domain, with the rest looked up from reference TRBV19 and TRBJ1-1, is DGGITQSPKYLFRKEGQNVTLSCEQNLNHDAMYWYRQDPGQGLRLIYYSQIVNDFQKGDIAEGYSVSREKKESFPLTVTSAQKNPTAFYLCASSITNTEAFFGQGTRLTVV.